This TCR beta chain was found in a study of blood T cell repertoires in COVID-19. Study overall: Acute-phase and convalescent COVID-19 samples originated in the United States, Italy and Spain. Nucleic acid was either cDNA or gDNA, and it came from T cells, B-cell-depleted T cells, or PBMCs.

In the authors' methods: Quantification of nucleated cells was approximated via reference gene primer amplification. Here immunoSEQ multiplex PCR was the method, and the copy in TCRdb shows in-frame clones only, minus some. V, J and clone size reflect that table, while D and trimming were determined from the DNA. The data show about 190,000 clones, 80% to 85% seen once. Germline V CDR1 and CDR2: LNHNV, YYDKDF (reference sequence). The CDR3 has 15 amino acids. The ends lost 0 bases at V and 7 bases at J; junction bases unmatched: 6. J is TRBJ1-3 and V is TRBV15; TRBD1 aligns across 7 bases. The sequence was collected from a woman in her twenties or thirties with acute or convalescent COVID-19. The source material was peripheral blood. CDR3 in amino acids: CATSRDQGGLNTIYF. The CDR3 DNA sequence: TGTGCCACCAGCAGAGATCAAGGGGGCCTTAACACCATATATTTT.